This is a list of T cell receptor beta chains from one sample in a study of cytomegalovirus exposure and HLA in healthy donors. Libraries were prepared by immunoSEQ multiplex PCR; TCRdb keeps only in-frame clonotypes and omits some of them. This sample has 140,000 to 150,000 clones, with under 90% found just once. Sample: PBMCs. These receptors were collected from a boy aged 2 to 10 in good health and CMV-seronegative. The conserved cysteine and the conserved F or W are not part of the CDR3 here. The order of the fields is CDR3 protein, J gene, V gene, clone size. Clone size is not always given. Where it is, it says once, few, many or a class for expanded clones.

ASSHFKQGVTEAF,TRBJ1-1,TRBV6-6,NA
ASRPGAGGFHHYT,TRBJ1-2,TRBV6-5,NA
ASSLISREASGSSNSYNEQF,TRBJ2-1,TRBV5-1,NA
ASSQDRAGSYEQY,TRBJ2-7,TRBV4-2,NA
ASLSTAQPTNEQY,TRBJ2-7,TRBV6-5,NA
ASSEEQNQPQH,TRBJ1-5,TRBV2,once
ASSLHGANVLT,TRBJ2-6,TRBV5-4,NA
ASSLSGGSYNEQF,TRBJ2-1,TRBV28,once
ARSLLWTSEPHSYNEQF,TRBJ2-1,TRBV5-3,few
ASGSSPGQAYNEQF,TRBJ2-1,TRBV12-5,NA
ASSVLTGANYGYT,TRBJ1-2,TRBV9,NA
ASSTGRQGYTEAF,TRBJ1-1,TRBV19,NA
ASSPTGLTGELF,TRBJ2-2,TRBV7-9,NA
ASSSSSSGANVLT,TRBJ2-6,TRBV11-3,NA
ASSQDRREGFPGEQF,TRBJ2-1,TRBV4-3,NA
ASSQTAGGANEKLF,TRBJ1-4,TRBV13,NA
ASGVTAGGNQPQH,TRBJ1-5,TRBV27,NA
ASSPGVRDSGNTIY,TRBJ1-3,TRBV7-9,NA